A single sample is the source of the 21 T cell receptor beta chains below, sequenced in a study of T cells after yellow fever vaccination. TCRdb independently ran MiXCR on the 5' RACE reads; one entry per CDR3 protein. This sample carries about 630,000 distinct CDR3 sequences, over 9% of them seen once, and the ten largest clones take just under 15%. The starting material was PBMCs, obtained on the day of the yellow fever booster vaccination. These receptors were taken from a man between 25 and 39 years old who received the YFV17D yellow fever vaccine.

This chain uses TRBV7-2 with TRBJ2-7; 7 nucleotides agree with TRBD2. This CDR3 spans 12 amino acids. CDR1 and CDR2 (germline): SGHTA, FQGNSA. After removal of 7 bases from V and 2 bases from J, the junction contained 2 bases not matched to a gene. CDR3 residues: CASTTSAYEQYF. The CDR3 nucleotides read TGTGCCAGCACTACTAGCGCCTACGAGCAGTACTTC.

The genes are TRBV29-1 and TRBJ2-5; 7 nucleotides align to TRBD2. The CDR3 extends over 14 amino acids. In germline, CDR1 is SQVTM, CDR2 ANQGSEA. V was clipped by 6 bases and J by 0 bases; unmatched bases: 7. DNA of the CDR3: TGCAGCGTAGCCGGGACTAAGAACCAAGAGACCCAGTACTTC. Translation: CSVAGTKNQETQYF.

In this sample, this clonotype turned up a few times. The CDR3 DNA follows: TGTGCCAGCAGCTTAGAAGGGACCCGCCAAGAGACCCAGTACTTC. This encodes CASSLEGTRQETQYF. The rearrangement links TRBV11-2 to TRBJ2-5; D is tentatively TRBD1 or TRBD2 (5 bases each). V was pared by 0 bases and J by 1 base, with 9 bases between. The CDR3 runs 15 residues. Germline lookup yields CDR1 SGHAT and CDR2 FQNNGV.

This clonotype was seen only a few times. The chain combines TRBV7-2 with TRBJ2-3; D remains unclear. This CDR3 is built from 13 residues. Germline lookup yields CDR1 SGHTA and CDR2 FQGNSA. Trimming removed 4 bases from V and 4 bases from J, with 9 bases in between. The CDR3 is CASSYQLSDTQYF. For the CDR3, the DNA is TGTGCCAGCAGCTACCAGCTGTCAGATACGCAGTATTTT. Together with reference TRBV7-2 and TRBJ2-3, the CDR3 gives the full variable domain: GAGVSQSPSNKVTEKGKDVELRCDPISGHTALYWYRQSLGQGLEFLIYFQGNSAPDKSGLPSDRFSAERTGGSVSTLTIQRTQQEDSAVYLCASSYQLSDTQYFGPGTRLTVL.

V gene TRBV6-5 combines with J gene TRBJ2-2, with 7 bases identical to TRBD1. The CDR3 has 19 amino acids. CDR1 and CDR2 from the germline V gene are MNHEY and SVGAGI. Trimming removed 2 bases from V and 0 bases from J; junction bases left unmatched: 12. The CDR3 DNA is TGTGCCAGCAGTTACCAGCCCGGACAGGCCCCTACGAACACCGGGGAGCTGTTTTTT. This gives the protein CASSYQPGQAPTNTGELFF.

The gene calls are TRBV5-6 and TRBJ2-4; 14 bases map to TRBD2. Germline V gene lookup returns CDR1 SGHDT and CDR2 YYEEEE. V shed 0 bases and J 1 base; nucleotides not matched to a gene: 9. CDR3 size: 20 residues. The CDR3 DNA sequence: TGTGCCAGCAGCTTGGACTCGACTAGCGGGAGGGCCAGCGCCAAAAACATTCAGTACTTC. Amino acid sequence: CASSLDSTSGRASAKNIQYF. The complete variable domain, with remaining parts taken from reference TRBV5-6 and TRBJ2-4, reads DAGVTQSPTHLIKTRGQQVTLRCSPKSGHDTVSWYQQALGQGPQFIFQYYEEEERQRGNFPDRFSGHQFPNYSSELNVNALLLGDSALYLCASSLDSTSGRASAKNIQYFGAGTRLSVL.

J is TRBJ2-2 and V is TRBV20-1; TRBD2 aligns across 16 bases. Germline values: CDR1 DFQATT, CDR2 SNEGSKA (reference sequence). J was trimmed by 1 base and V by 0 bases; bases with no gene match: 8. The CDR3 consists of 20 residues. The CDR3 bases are TGCAGTGCTAGAGATATCGGGGGACTAGCGGGAGGGAGGAACACCGGGGAGCTGTTTTTT. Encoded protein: CSARDIGGLAGGRNTGELFF.

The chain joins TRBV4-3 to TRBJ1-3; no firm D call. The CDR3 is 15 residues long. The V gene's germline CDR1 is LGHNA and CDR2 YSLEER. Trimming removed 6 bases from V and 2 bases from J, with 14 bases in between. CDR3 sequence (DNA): TGCGCCAGCAGTGCACAGAGAAACCCTGGAAACACCATATATTTT. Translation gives CASSAQRNPGNTIYF.

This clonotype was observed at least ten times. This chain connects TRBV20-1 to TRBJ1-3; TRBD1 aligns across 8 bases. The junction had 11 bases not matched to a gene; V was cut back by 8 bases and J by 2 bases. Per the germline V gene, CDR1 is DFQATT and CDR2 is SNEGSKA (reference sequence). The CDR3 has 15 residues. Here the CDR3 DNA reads TGCAGTCCAACTAAGACAGGGGATGCTGGAAACACCATATATTTT. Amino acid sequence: CSPTKTGDAGNTIYF.

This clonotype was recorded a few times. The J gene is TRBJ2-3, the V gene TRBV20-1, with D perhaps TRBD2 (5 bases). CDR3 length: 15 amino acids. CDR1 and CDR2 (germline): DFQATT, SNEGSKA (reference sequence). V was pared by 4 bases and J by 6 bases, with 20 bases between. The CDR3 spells CSATQRSHTVDTQYF. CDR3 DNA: TGCAGTGCTACTCAGCGGTCCCATACCGTGGATACGCAGTATTTT.

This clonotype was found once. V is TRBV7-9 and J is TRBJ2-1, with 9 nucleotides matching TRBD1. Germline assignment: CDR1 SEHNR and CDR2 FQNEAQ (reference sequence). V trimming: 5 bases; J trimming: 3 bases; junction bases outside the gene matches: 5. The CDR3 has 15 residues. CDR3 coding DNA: TGTGCCAGCAGCACGGGACAGGGCTACTACAATGAGCAGTTCTTC. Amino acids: CASSTGQGYYNEQFF.

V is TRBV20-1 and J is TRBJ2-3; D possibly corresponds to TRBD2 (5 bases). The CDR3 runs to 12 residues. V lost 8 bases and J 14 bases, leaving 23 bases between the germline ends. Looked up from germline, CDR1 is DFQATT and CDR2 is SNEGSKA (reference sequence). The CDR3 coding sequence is TGCAGTACGAAGCGCGACTACCCGAGGGCGTATTTT. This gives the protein CSTKRDYPRAYF.

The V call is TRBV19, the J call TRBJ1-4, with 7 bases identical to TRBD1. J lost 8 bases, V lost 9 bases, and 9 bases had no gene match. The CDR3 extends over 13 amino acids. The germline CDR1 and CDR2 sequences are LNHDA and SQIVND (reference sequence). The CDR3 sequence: CASETGVGEKLFF. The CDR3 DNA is TGTGCCAGCGAAACAGGGGTCGGCGAAAAACTGTTTTTT.

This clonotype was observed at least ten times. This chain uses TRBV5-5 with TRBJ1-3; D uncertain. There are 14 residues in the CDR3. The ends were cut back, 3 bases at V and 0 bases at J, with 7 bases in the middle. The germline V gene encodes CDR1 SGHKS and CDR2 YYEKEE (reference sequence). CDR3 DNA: TGTGCCAGCAGCTCTTACAGCTCTGGAAACACCATATATTTT. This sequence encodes CASSSYSSGNTIYF.

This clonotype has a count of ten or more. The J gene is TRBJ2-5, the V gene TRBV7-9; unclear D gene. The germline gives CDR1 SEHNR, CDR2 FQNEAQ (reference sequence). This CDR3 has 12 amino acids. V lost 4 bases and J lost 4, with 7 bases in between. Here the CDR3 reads CASSSNGETQYF. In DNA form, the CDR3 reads TGTGCCAGCAGCTCCAACGGAGAGACCCAGTACTTC.

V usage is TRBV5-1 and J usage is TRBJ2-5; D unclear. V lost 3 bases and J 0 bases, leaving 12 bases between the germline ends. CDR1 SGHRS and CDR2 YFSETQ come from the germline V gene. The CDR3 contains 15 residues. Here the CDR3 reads CASSSTHRDQETQYF. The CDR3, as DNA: TGCGCCAGCAGCTCGACCCACCGAGACCAAGAGACCCAGTACTTC.

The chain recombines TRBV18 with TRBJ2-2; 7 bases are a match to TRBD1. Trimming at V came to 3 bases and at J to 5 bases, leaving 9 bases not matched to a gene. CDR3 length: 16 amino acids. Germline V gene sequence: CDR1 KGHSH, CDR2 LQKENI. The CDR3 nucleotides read TGTGCCAGCTCACCCCAGACAGGGAGTGTTACCGGGGAGCTGTTTTTT. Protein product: CASSPQTGSVTGELFF.

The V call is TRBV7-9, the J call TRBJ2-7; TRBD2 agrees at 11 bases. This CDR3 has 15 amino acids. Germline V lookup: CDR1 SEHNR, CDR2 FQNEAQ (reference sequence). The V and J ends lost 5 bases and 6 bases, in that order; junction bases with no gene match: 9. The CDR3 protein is CASSLSSTSGSEQYF. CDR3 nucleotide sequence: TGTGCCAGCAGCCTAAGCTCCACTAGCGGGAGCGAGCAGTACTTC.

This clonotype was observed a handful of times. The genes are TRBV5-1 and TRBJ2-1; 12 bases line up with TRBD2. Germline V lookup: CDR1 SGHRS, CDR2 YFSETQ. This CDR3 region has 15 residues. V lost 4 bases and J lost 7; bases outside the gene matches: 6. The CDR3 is CASSQLAGGRNEQFF. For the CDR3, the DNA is TGCGCCAGCAGCCAACTAGCGGGAGGTCGGAATGAGCAGTTCTTC.

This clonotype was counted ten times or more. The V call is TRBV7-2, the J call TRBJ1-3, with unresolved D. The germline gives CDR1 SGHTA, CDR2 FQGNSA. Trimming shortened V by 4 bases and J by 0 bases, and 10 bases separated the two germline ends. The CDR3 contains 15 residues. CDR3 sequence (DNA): TGTGCCAGCAGCTCCTCCCCGCTCTCTGGAAACACCATATATTTT. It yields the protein CASSSSPLSGNTIYF.

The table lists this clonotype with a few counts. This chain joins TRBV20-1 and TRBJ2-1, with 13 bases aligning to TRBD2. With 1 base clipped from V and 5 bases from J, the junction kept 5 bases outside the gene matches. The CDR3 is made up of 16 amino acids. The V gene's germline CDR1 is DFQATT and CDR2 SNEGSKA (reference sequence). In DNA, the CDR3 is TGCAGTGCTAGAGGACTAGCGGGAGGTACCCACAATGAGCAGTTCTTC. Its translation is CSARGLAGGTHNEQFF.